This TCR beta chain appears in the sequencing data of a study of T cell changes during pregnancy in multiple sclerosis (dated by TCRdb to about 2019). Regarding the study in general: In women with multiple sclerosis, the researchers looked at how the T cell repertoire shifted as pregnancy progressed.

Cut back by 6 bases and 0 bases, the V and J ends lie 18 bases apart. The germline V gene (reference sequence) sets CDR1 to LNHDA and CDR2 to SQIVND. The CDR3 measures 17 amino acids from cysteine to phenylalanine. CDR3 DNA only is kept here, 51 bases in frame from base 1. As to this clone: The antigen it binds to is not known. No much larger clone is present one base from it, and per-base qualities are unavailable.

The receptor library was made with the immunoSEQ multiplex PCR assay. TCRdb stores this immuneACCESS table with in-frame sequences only. Part of the clones is absent; in the studies checked, under half of the shortfall reflects unresolved V genes, and no reason is known for the rest. The sample table records 30,000 or so clones; roughly 91% of these occur just once. In total, the top ten clones hold about 3.7% of the sample. The sequence was obtained from a female donor in good health, enrolled as a control in a pregnancy study. The sample in question was CD8+ T cells from peripheral blood mononuclear cells, obtained in the second trimester of pregnancy. The chain links TRBV19 with TRBJ2-1, with a tentative D gene TRBD2 over 6 matching bases. In nucleotide form, the sequence is TGTGCCAGTAGCTCTGTCCCACGGGAGAGCTCCTACAATGAGCAGTTCTTC. Its product reads: CASSSVPRESSYNEQFF.